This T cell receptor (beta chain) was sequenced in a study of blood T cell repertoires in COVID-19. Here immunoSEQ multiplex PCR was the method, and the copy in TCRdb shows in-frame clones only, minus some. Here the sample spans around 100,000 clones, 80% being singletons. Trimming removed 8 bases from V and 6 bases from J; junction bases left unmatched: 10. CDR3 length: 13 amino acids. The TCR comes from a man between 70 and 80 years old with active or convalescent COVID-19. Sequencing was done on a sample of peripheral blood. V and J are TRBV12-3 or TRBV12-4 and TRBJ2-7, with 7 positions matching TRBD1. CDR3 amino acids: CASGPTGFSEQYF. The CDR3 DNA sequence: TGTGCCAGCGGCCCGACAGGGTTCAGCGAGCAGTACTTC.